This TCR beta chain was profiled in a study of shared clonotypes between healthy human individuals. Across the study: Plates per donor: three CD4 naive, three CD4 memory, two CD8 naive, one CD8 memory. Study-level points and caveats: Non-shared clonotypes had lower generation probabilities than those shared by all four donors.

HIV-negative, healthy adults without recent acute infections or vaccinations were the donors. Among the donors, all were Caucasian adults who lived in Nashville, Tennessee. Worth noting for this clone: No antigen is known for it. At the DNA level, this CDR3 is encoded by other sequences in the same sample as well.

TCRdb's table, derived via immunoSEQ multiplex PCR, lists solely in-frame clones and lacks some. The sample comprises 2 million to 2.5 million clones, 95% of which are singletons, and around 0.13% rests with the top ten. CDR3 size: 14 residues. CDR1 MGHRA and CDR2 YSYEKL come from the germline V gene. V lost 0 bases to trimming and J lost 6 bases, with 9 bases between them. The TCR was taken from a man aged 18 to 29 in good health. Input material: naive CD4+ T cells sorted from blood. Described subset: CD45RA+ positively selected. V and J are TRBV4-1 and TRBJ1-5; D remains ambiguous. CDR3 amino acids: CASSQERAGQPQHF. The CDR3 DNA is TGCGCCAGCAGCCAAGAGAGGGCGGGTCAGCCCCAGCATTTT.